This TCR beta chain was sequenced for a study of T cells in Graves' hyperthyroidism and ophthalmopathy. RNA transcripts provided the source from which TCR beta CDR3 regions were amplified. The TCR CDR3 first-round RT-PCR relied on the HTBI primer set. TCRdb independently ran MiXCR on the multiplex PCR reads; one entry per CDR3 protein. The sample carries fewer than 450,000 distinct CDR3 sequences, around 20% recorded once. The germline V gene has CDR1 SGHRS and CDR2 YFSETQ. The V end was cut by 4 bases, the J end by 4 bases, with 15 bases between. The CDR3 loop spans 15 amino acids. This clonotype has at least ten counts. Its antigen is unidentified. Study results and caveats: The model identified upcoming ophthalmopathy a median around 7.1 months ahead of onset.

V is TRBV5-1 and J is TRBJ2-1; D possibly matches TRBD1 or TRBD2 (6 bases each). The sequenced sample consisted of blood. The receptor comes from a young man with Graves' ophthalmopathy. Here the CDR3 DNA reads TGCGCCAGCAGCCCCGTTGCGGGGACATACAATGAGCAGTTCTTC. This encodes CASSPVAGTYNEQFF.